The 19 T cell receptor beta chains listed next were all sequenced from one sample in a study of response to subunit inactivated influenza vaccine (dated by TCRdb to the late 2010s). Receptor amplification or capture employed RT-PCR. Sequencing was performed on an Illumina HiSeq 2500. TCRdb trimmed the raw reads at Q25, called clones with MiXCR and kept productive beta chains. When rows share a CDR3 protein, they turn into one entry using the most common DNA and genes. This sample holds around 300,000 distinct CDR3 sequences; 20% to 25% were observed only once. 10% of the sample is taken by the ten largest. The input for sequencing was PBMCs from blood, taken roughly 20 months after vaccination. The receptors originated from a man aged 50 to 69 who received an inactivated influenza vaccine. Donor details come from another sample of the same person, matched by shared clones.

The J gene is TRBJ1-4, the V gene TRBV5-6; D unclear. V was cut by 4 bases and J by 6 bases, with 19 bases left in between. Germline V CDR1 and CDR2: SGHDT, YYEEEE. CDR3 length: 16 amino acids. The CDR3 here is CASSIGLTDRDEKLFF. CDR3 nucleotides: TGTGCCAGCAGCATAGGACTGACCGATCGTGATGAAAAACTGTTTTTT.

The sample holds a few counts of this clonotype. The chain has TRBV3-1 and TRBJ2-1; 9 bases are shared with TRBD2. The germline V gene has CDR1 LGHDT and CDR2 YNNKEL (reference sequence). The CDR3 sequence is 15 residues long. Germline trimming cut 4 bases from V and 2 bases from J; bases unmatched to any gene: 3. The CDR3 loop is CASSPGTSPYNEQFF. In DNA form, the CDR3 reads TGTGCCAGCAGCCCAGGGACTAGCCCCTACAATGAGCAGTTCTTC.

The chain has TRBV6-6 and TRBJ1-6; D not certain. Germline V gene data show CDR1 as MNHNY and CDR2 as SVGAGI (reference sequence). The V end lost 2 bases, the J end lost 8 bases, and 7 bases lay between the germline ends. This CDR3 spans 13 amino acids. In DNA, the CDR3 is TGTGCCAGCAGTTACACAGACGATTCACCCCTCCACTTT. It is translated as CASSYTDDSPLHF.

In its sample, this clonotype was seen a few times. The chain employs TRBV20-1 and TRBJ2-5, with TRBD2 matching 11 bases. V lost 2 bases to trimming and J lost 5 bases; unmatched junction nucleotides: 4. This CDR3 region has 14 residues. CDR1 and CDR2 from the germline V gene are DFQATT and SNEGSKA (reference sequence). Written as DNA, the CDR3 is TGCAGTGCTAGATTAGCGGGGGGGTTGGAGACCCAGTACTTC. Translating gives CSARLAGGLETQYF.

At least ten counts were recorded for this clonotype. The J gene is TRBJ1-6, the V gene TRBV3-1; D gene uncertain. V dropped 4 bases and J dropped 7 bases, with 17 bases sitting between them. The CDR3 extends over 16 amino acids. The germline gives CDR1 LGHDT, CDR2 YNNKEL (reference sequence). The CDR3 DNA is TGTGCCAGCAGCCTCGTAACTCCGGGAGCCAATTCACCCCTCCACTTT. It codes for CASSLVTPGANSPLHF.

The sample holds a few counts of this clonotype. This sequence joins TRBV10-1 and TRBJ2-7; D perhaps matches TRBD1 (6 bases). The ends were cut back, 6 bases at V and 1 base at J, with 16 bases in the middle. The CDR3 is 15 residues long. From germline, CDR1 is WNHNN and CDR2 SYGVQD (reference sequence). CDR3 coding DNA: TGCGCCAGCAGAAGACAGGCCCCGAGGTCCTACGAGCAGTACTTC. This encodes CASRRQAPRSYEQYF.

The CDR3 nucleotides read TGTGCCAGCAGACAAGGGACTTCACAAGATACGCAGTATTTT. Its translation is CASRQGTSQDTQYF. The genes are TRBV28 and TRBJ2-3; D possibly corresponds to TRBD2 (6 bases). Germline V CDR1 and CDR2: MDHEN, SYDVKM. V lost 6 bases and J 5 bases, leaving 15 bases between the germline ends. The CDR3 contains 14 residues.

This clonotype was recorded many times. The V call is TRBV29-1, the J call TRBJ1-1, with TRBD1 as a possible D gene (6 bases). Germline CDR1 is SQVTM and CDR2 is ANQGSEA. CDR3 length: 12 amino acids. The ends were cut back, 7 bases at V and 10 bases at J, with 19 bases in the middle. The CDR3 coding sequence is TGCAGCGCCGTGGGTCAGGGACAAGGAGCTTTCTTT. Its translation: CSAVGQGQGAFF.

J is TRBJ2-5 and V is TRBV12-3 or TRBV12-4, with D tentatively TRBD2 (6 bases). Trimming pared 5 bases from V and 5 bases from J, leaving 15 bases between. The CDR3 runs to 14 residues. CDR3 sequence reads: CASSREAGRETQYF. Written as DNA, the CDR3 is TGTGCCAGCAGTCGCGAGGCGGGGCGGGAGACCCAGTACTTC.

The rearrangement uses TRBV23-1 and TRBJ2-1; D call uncertain. TRBV23-1 is an open reading frame whose function is uncertain. The CDR3 runs 16 residues. The V and J ends lost 3 bases and 4 bases respectively, with 16 bases between them. The CDR3 DNA follows: TGCGCCAGCAGTCACCGAGGCGCCAGTCTATACAATGAGCAGTTCTTC. This sequence encodes CASSHRGASLYNEQFF.

This chain uses TRBV20-1 with TRBJ2-1; D ambiguous. Germline loops: CDR1 DFQATT, CDR2 SNEGSKA (reference sequence). CDR3 length: 10 residues. CDR3 sequence reads: CSYYNNEQFF. DNA for the CDR3: TGCAGCTACTACAACAATGAGCAGTTCTTC.

The V and J genes are TRBV6-2 or TRBV6-3 and TRBJ1-5; no definite D call. The CDR3 runs 14 residues. CDR1 and CDR2 from the germline V gene are MNHEY and SVGEGT. With 7 bases removed from V and 0 bases from J, the gap between germline ends came to 10 bases. Written as DNA, the CDR3 is TGTGCCAGCAAGGCGCAGCTTAGCAATCAGCCCCAGCATTTT. Its translation: CASKAQLSNQPQHF.

This clonotype turned up a few times. The chain carries TRBV28 and TRBJ1-1, with 7 bases that match TRBD1. There are 15 residues in the CDR3. Germline values: CDR1 MDHEN, CDR2 SYDVKM. V was pared by 4 bases and J by 4 bases, with 9 bases of the junction left unmatched. The CDR3 protein is CASSSLSQGRTEAFF. The CDR3 DNA follows: TGTGCCAGCAGTTCCCTCTCACAGGGGCGCACTGAAGCTTTCTTT.

The rearrangement links TRBV6-5 to TRBJ1-5, with D perhaps TRBD1 (6 bases). CDR3 length: 14 residues. CDR1 is MNHEY and CDR2 is SVGAGI in the germline V gene. The V gene lost 3 bases and the J gene lost 3 bases, with 9 bases spanning the gap. Written as DNA, the CDR3 is TGTGCCAGCAGTTATGAGGGGGACAATCAGCCCCAGCATTTT. Encoded protein: CASSYEGDNQPQHF.

This clonotype turned up a few times. This chain joins TRBV29-1 and TRBJ2-1; D gene ambiguous. From germline, CDR1 is SQVTM and CDR2 ANQGSEA. Trimming shortened V by 4 bases and J by 4 bases, and 11 bases separated the two germline ends. The CDR3 consists of 13 residues. The CDR3 spells CSVVTDIYNEQFF. Here the CDR3 DNA reads TGCAGCGTTGTCACCGACATTTACAATGAGCAGTTCTTC.

In DNA form, the CDR3 reads TGTGCCAGCGAGATAACAATGAACACTGAAGCTTTCTTT. Its protein product is CASEITMNTEAFF. The chain recombines TRBV6-1 with TRBJ1-1, with unresolved D. V was cut by 8 bases and J by 0 bases, with 10 bases left in between. This CDR3 has 13 amino acids. CDR1 and CDR2 (germline): MNHNS, SASEGT.

This clonotype was observed many times. This chain connects TRBV4-3 to TRBJ1-6; D is unclear. Germline V gene data show CDR1 as LGHNA and CDR2 as YSLEER. The CDR3 extends over 16 amino acids. V lost 0 bases and J 1 base, leaving 7 bases between the germline ends. In DNA form, the CDR3 reads TGCGCCAGCAGCCAAGAGGCTGTATCCTATAATTCACCCCTCCACTTT. It encodes CASSQEAVSYNSPLHF.

This clonotype has a handful of counts. The CDR3, as DNA: TGTGCCACCAGGCCGAACGCGAACACCGGGGAGCTGTTTTTT. It encodes CATRPNANTGELFF. This chain links TRBV24-1 with TRBJ2-2; D gene unclear. Between the trimmed V and J ends, which lost 7 bases and 0 bases, there was a span of 8 bases. The CDR3 runs to 14 residues. Germline V gene lookup returns CDR1 KGHDR and CDR2 SFDVKD.

This clonotype was found a few times. This chain connects TRBV2 to TRBJ2-3; D possibly uses TRBD1 or TRBD2 (6 bases each). Germline CDR1 and CDR2: SNHLY and FYNNEI. Between the trimmed V and J ends, which lost 10 bases and 4 bases, there was a span of 18 bases. This CDR3 comprises 14 residues. The CDR3 loop reads CATKGGPSADTQYF. DNA for the CDR3: TGTGCCACCAAGGGGGGACCCTCCGCAGATACGCAGTATTTT.